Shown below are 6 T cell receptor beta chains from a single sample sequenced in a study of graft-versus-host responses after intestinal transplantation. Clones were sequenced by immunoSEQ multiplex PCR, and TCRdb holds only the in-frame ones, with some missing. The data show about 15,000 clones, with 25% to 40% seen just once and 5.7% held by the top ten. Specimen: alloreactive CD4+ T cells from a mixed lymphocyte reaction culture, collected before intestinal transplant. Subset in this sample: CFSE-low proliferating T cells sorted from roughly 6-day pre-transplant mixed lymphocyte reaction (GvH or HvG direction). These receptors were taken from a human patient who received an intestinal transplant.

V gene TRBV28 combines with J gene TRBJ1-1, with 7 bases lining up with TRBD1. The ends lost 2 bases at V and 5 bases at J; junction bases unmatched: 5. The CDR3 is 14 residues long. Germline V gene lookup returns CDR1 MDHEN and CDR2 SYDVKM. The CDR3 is CASSLNRGWTEAFF. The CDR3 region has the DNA TGTGCCAGCAGTTTAAACAGGGGTTGGACTGAAGCTTTCTTT.

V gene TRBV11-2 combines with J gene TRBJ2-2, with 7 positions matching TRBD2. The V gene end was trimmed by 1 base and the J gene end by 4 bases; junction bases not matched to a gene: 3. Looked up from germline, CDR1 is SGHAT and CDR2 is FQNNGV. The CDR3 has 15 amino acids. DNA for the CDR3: TGTGCCAGCAGCTTAGTGGCGGGAGTCACCGGGGAGCTGTTTTTT. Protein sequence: CASSLVAGVTGELFF.

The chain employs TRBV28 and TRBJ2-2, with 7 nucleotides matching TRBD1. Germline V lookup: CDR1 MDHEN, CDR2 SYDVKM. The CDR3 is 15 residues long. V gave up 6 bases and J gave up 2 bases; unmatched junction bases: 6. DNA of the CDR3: TGTGCCAGCAGCCGTGGGACAGTTAACACCGGGGAGCTGTTTTTT. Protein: CASSRGTVNTGELFF.

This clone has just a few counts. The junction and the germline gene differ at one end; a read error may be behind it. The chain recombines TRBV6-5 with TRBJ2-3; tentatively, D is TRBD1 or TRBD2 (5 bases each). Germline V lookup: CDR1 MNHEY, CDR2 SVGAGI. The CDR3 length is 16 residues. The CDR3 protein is CASSYSKSGQHRYAVF. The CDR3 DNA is TGTGCCAGCAGTTACTCGAAATCGGGGCAGCACAGATACGCAGTATTT.

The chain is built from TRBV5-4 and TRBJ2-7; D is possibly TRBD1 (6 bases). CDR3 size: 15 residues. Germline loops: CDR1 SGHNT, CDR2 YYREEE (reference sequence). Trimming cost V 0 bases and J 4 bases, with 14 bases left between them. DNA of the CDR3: TGTGCCAGCAGCTTGGGGGCAGGGGACGGGTACGAGCAGTACTTC. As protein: CASSLGAGDGYEQYF.

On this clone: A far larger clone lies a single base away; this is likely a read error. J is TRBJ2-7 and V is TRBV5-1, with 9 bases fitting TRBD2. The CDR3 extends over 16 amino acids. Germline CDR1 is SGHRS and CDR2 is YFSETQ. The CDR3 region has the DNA TGCGTCAGCAGCTTGGCAAGCGGGAGGTACTCCTACGAGCAGTACTTC. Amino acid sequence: CVSSLASGRYSYEQYF.